The 13 T cell receptor beta chains presented below share a single source sample, sequenced in a study of blood T cells in healthy people across ages. Together with a sample-barcoded 5' primer, a J-beta primer mix was included in a second PCR lasting about 6 to 11 cycles. TCRdb reprocessed the 5' RACE reads via MiXCR and lists one record per CDR3 protein. Among roughly 1,700,000 distinct CDR3 sequences listed, about 30% were seen once. Sequenced material: blood. These receptors were collected from a woman under 40 in good health.

This clonotype was seen ten or more times. J is TRBJ2-3 and V is TRBV28; D gene ambiguous. Germline-derived CDR1 and CDR2 are MDHEN and SYDVKM. CDR3 size: 14 residues. With 6 bases removed from V and 5 bases from J, the gap between germline ends came to 15 bases. The CDR3 here is CASSPLLGGDTQYF. The CDR3 region has the DNA TGTGCCAGCAGCCCCCTTCTTGGCGGAGATACGCAGTATTTT.

The genes are TRBV2 and TRBJ2-1; TRBD2 is a possible D gene (6 bases). The CDR3 covers 15 residues. Trimming removed 5 bases at V and 9 bases at J, with 20 bases between. The germline gives CDR1 SNHLY, CDR2 FYNNEI. CDR3 protein: CASSPGTSRSSEQFF. CDR3 DNA: TGTGCCAGCAGTCCCGGGACTTCGCGCTCGAGTGAGCAGTTCTTC.

At least ten counts were recorded for this clonotype. The chain employs TRBV27 and TRBJ2-5; 7 bases align to TRBD1. The J call may be in error: the DNA end matches TRBJ2-7 better. CDR3 length equals 13 residues. The germline CDR1 and CDR2 sequences are MNHEY and SMNVEV (reference sequence). CDR3 loop: CASSPTTGVEQYF. In nucleotides, the CDR3 is TGTGCCAGCAGTCCGACCACAGGGGTCGAGCAGTACTTC.

This clonotype was seen only a few times. The chain has TRBV20-1 and TRBJ2-1; D not certain. Germline-derived CDR1 and CDR2 are DFQATT and SNEGSKA (reference sequence). The CDR3 is made up of 12 amino acids. V lost 0 bases and J 7 bases, leaving 7 bases between the germline ends. The CDR3 bases are TGCAGTGCTAGAGATCGGCTAAATGAGCAGTTCTTC. The encoded protein is CSARDRLNEQFF.

This clonotype came up a few times. The chain joins TRBV2 to TRBJ2-4; D gene ambiguous. The DNA end favors TRBJ2-5, so the J call may be wrong. This CDR3 comprises 14 residues. CDR1 is SNHLY and CDR2 is FYNNEI in the germline V gene. CDR3 nucleotides: TGTGCCAGCAGTGAACGTGCAGCACAAGAGACCCAGTACTTC. Residues: CASSERAAQETQYF.

In regard to this clonotype: One junction end disagrees with the germline gene, perhaps due to a read error. The chain links TRBV29-1 to TRBJ1-1; D remains unclear. There are 16 residues in the CDR3. From germline, CDR1 is SQVTM and CDR2 ANQGSEA. CDR3 DNA sequence: TGCAGCGTTGAGGAAGATCGTCCAACCCCGAACACTGTAGCTTTCTTT. It yields the protein CSVEEDRPTPNTVAFF. Combining the CDR3 with reference TRBV29-1 and TRBJ1-1 gives the whole variable domain SAVISQKPSRDICQRGTSLTIQCQVDSQVTMMFWYRQQPGQSLTLIATANQGSEATYESGFVIDKFPISRPNLTFSTLTVSNMSPEDSSIYLCSVEEDRPTPNTVAFFGQGTRLTVV.

This clonotype occurred many times. CDR3 nucleotides: TGCAGCGTTTGGACCATGTACAATGAGCAGTTCTTC. The encoded protein is CSVWTMYNEQFF. The V call is TRBV29-1, the J call TRBJ2-1; D ambiguous. Germline V gives CDR1 SQVTM, CDR2 ANQGSEA. CDR3 length: 12 amino acids. V gave up 5 bases and J gave up 4 bases, with 9 bases separating them.

This sequence joins TRBV20-1 and TRBJ2-5, with TRBD1 matching over 7 bases. CDR1 is DFQATT and CDR2 is SNEGSKA in the germline V gene (reference sequence). The CDR3 sequence is 14 residues long. V lost 5 bases, J lost 2 bases, and 8 bases stayed unmatched. The CDR3: CSAPRQGRQETQYF. Here the CDR3 DNA reads TGCAGTGCTCCTAGACAGGGACGGCAAGAGACCCAGTACTTC.

A few counts support this clonotype. The chain links TRBV5-5 to TRBJ1-1, with TRBD1 as a possible D gene (6 bases). The CDR3 runs 14 residues. The V gene lost 4 bases and the J gene lost 3 bases, with 13 bases spanning the gap. Germline V gene data show CDR1 as SGHKS and CDR2 as YYEKEE (reference sequence). The CDR3 reads CASSRRGRDTEAFF. The CDR3 DNA reads TGTGCCAGCAGCCGTCGGGGGCGCGACACTGAAGCTTTCTTT.

The table lists this clonotype with many counts. This chain joins TRBV20-1 and TRBJ2-7; TRBD2 agrees at 8 bases. CDR1 and CDR2 (germline): DFQATT, SNEGSKA (reference sequence). This CDR3 region has 12 residues. Trimming at V came to 4 bases and at J to 9 bases, leaving 8 bases not matched to a gene. In DNA, the CDR3 is TGCAGTGCTATTCGGGGGGGTAGGGGGCAGTACTTC. Its protein product is CSAIRGGRGQYF.

The rearrangement links TRBV12-3 or TRBV12-4 to TRBJ2-6; D remains unclear. V was clipped by 7 bases and J by 2 bases, with 12 bases between them. The CDR3 loop spans 15 amino acids. CDR3 region: CASTARVAGANVLTF. For the CDR3, the DNA is TGTGCCAGCACCGCTCGGGTAGCTGGGGCCAACGTCCTGACTTTC.

V usage is TRBV5-1 and J usage is TRBJ1-4, with TRBD1 matching over 10 bases. This CDR3 is built from 14 residues. Germline lookup yields CDR1 SGHRS and CDR2 YFSETQ. Trimming at V came to 4 bases and at J to 8 bases, leaving 5 bases not matched to a gene. The DNA for the CDR3 is TGCGCCAGCAGCGGGACAGGGGTTTCGGAAAAACTGTTTTTT. Protein sequence: CASSGTGVSEKLFF.

This clonotype was observed a few times. The chain couples TRBV2 to TRBJ2-3; a possible D gene is TRBD1 (6 bases). V was clipped by 8 bases and J by 3 bases, with 15 bases between them. The CDR3 has 14 amino acids. Germline V gene sequence: CDR1 SNHLY, CDR2 FYNNEI. The CDR3 DNA reads as TGTGCCAGCTCGCAGGGGCGAAGGACAGATACGCAGTATTTT. Protein: CASSQGRRTDTQYF.